This T cell receptor (beta chain) appears in the sequencing data of a study of T cell responses to AZD1222 COVID-19 vaccine. Broader study findings: The sample set comprised mostly white British donors with more females, and clonal diversity was possibly underestimated. Baseline serostatus was positive in only a handful of AZD1222 recipients. Targets within unmutated variant regions were reportedly found for nearly half of spike-specific TCRs.

Trimming stripped 4 bases from V and 7 bases from J, with 19 bases between. Per germline, CDR1 LGHDT and CDR2 YNNKEL (reference sequence). The CDR3 covers 16 residues. TCRdb's table, derived via immunoSEQ multiplex PCR, lists solely in-frame clones and lacks some. The table includes some 170,000 clones, 85% to 95% detected once. This clone is a singleton in its sample. Its target is not known. The sequence came from an adult in good health. The chain employs TRBV3-1 (or the pseudogene TRBV3-2) and TRBJ1-4, with D possibly matching TRBD1 (5 bases). The specimen was peripheral blood, collected on day 0 of AZD1222 vaccination. The CDR3: CASSRGLGGFVEKLFF. CDR3 nucleotides: TGTGCCAGCAGCCGAGGGCTTGGGGGGTTCGTTGAAAAACTGTTTTTT.